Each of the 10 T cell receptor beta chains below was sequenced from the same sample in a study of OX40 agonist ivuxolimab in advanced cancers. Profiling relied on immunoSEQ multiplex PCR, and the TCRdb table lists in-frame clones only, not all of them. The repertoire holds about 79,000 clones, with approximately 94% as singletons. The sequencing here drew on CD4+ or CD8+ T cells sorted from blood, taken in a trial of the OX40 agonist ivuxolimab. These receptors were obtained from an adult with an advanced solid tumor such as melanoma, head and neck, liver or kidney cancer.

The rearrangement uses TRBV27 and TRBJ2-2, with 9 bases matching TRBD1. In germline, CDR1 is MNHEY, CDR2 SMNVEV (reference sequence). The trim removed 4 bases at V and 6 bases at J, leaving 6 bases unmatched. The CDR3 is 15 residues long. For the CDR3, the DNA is TGTGCCAGCAGTTCCTTTACAGGGGGCCCCGGGGAGCTGTTTTTT. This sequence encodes CASSSFTGGPGELFF.

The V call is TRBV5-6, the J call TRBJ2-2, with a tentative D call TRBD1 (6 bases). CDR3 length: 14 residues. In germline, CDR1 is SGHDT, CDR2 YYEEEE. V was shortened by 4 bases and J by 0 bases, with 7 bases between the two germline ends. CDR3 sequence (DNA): TGTGCCAGCAGCCAGGGGCCGAACACCGGGGAGCTGTTTTTT. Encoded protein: CASSQGPNTGELFF. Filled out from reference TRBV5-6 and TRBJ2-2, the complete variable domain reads DAGVTQSPTHLIKTRGQQVTLRCSPKSGHDTVSWYQQALGQGPQFIFQYYEEEERQRGNFPDRFSGHQFPNYSSELNVNALLLGDSALYLCASSQGPNTGELFFGEGSRLTVL.

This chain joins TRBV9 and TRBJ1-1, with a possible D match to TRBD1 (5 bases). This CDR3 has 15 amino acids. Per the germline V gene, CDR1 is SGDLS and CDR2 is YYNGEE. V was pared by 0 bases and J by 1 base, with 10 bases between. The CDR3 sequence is CASSVGGTGNTEAFF. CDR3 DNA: TGTGCCAGCAGCGTAGGGGGTACAGGGAACACTGAAGCTTTCTTT.

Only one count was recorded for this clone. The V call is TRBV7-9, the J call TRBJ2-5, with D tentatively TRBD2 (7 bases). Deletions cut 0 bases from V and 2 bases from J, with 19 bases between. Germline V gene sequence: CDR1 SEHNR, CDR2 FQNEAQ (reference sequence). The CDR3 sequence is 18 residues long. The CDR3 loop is CASSLAPGEGIIQETQYF. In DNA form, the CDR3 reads TGTGCCAGCAGCTTAGCGCCAGGGGAGGGCATAATTCAAGAGACCCAGTACTTC.

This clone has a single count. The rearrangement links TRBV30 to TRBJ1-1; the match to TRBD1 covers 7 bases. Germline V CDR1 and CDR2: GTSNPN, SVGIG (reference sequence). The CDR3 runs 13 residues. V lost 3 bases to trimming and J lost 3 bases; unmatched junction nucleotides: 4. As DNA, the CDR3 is TGTGCCTGGAGACACACAGGGGACACTGAAGCTTTCTTT. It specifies CAWRHTGDTEAFF.

The CDR3, as DNA: TGTGCCAGCAGGGAACAAACGGGAGATACGCAGTATTTT. It codes for CASREQTGDTQYF. V usage is TRBV7-3 and J usage is TRBJ2-3; D is unresolved. The V gene lost 6 bases and the J gene lost 5 bases, with 12 bases spanning the gap. The CDR3 length is 13 residues. In germline, CDR1 is SGHTA, CDR2 FQGTGA.

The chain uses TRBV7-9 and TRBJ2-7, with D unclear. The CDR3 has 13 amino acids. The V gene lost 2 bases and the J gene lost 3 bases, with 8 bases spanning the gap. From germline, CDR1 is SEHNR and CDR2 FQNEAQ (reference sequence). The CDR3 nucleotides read TGTGCCAGCAGCTTAATCTCGAGCTACGAGCAGTACTTC. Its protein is CASSLISSYEQYF.

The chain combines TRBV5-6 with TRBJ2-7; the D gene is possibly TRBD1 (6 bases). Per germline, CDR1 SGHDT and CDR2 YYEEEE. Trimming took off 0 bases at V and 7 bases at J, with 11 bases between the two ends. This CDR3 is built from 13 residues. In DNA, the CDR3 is TGTGCCAGCAGCTTGGTACAGGGCTTTGAGCAGTACTTC. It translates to CASSLVQGFEQYF.

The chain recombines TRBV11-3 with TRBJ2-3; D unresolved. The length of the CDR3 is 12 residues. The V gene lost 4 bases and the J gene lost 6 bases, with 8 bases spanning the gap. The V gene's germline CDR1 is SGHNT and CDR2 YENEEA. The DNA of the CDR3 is TGTGCCAGCAGCTCCCAGTCGGATACGCAGTATTTT. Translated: CASSSQSDTQYF.

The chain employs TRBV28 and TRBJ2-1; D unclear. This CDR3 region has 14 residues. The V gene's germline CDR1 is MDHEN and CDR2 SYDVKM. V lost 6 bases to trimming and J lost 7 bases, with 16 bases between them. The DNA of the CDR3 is TGTGCCAGCAGGAGGTCTATAGGGTTGAATGAGCAGTTCTTC. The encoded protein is CASRRSIGLNEQFF.